This TCR beta chain was obtained from a study of blood T cells in healthy people across ages. The CDR3 is made up of 15 amino acids. V was shortened by 8 bases and J by 0 bases, with 14 bases between the two germline ends. Germline assignment: CDR1 MNHEY and CDR2 SVGEGT. Of note for this clonotype: Its antigen remains unknown.

A sample-barcoded 5' primer and a J-beta primer mix were used in a second PCR of about 7 to 12 cycles. All cDNA molecules were each tagged by a template-switch adaptor with 12 random nucleotides. Each CDR3 protein is one row after TCRdb ran MiXCR on the 5' RACE reads. The table lists 550,000 to 750,000 distinct CDR3 sequences, 20% to 25% of them singletons, with 3% to 4.5% in the top ten. Study conclusions and caveats: Compared with aged donors, long-lived donors showed fewer expanded clones, suggesting selection. Age showed a roughly linear inverse relationship with TCR beta diversity per million T cells.

This chain uses TRBV6-2 or TRBV6-3 with TRBJ2-1; maybe TRBD2 (5 bases). The origin of this receptor is a man in his 70s in good health. Sequencing input: blood. Here the CDR3 reads CASVKGGLSYNEQFF. The DNA for the CDR3 is TGTGCCAGCGTGAAGGGTGGACTCTCCTACAATGAGCAGTTCTTC.